This TCR beta chain came from a study of control samples from healthy donors and cancer patients. V trimming: 1 base; J trimming: 0 bases; junction bases outside the gene matches: 4. This CDR3 comprises 18 residues. From germline, CDR1 is MNHEY and CDR2 SVGEGT. Repertoires were generated with immunoSEQ multiplex PCR, while TCRdb's copy carries only in-frame clones and drops some. Of hundreds of thousands of clones in the sample, 80% to 95% are singletons; the top ten hold 5.5% to 8%. The receptor was isolated from a man in his forties with head and neck cancer. The V and J genes are TRBV6-2 or TRBV6-3 and TRBJ2-5, with TRBD2 matching over 14 bases. The specimen was PBMCs. The CDR3 DNA reads TGTGCCAGCAGTTACTTCGGGACTAGCGGGGGCTACCAAGAGACCCAGTACTTC. It specifies CASSYFGTSGGYQETQYF.